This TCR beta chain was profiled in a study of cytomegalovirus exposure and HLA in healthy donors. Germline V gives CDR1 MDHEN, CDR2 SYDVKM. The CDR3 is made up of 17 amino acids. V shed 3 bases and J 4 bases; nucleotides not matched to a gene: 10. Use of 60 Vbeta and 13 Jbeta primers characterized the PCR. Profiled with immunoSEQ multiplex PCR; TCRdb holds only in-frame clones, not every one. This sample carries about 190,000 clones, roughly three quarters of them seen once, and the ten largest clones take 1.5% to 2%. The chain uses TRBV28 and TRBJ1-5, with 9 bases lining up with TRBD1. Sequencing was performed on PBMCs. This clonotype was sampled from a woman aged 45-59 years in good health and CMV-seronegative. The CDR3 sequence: CASSFLPGTGRNQPQHF. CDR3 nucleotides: TGTGCCAGCAGTTTTCTACCCGGGACAGGGAGGAATCAGCCCCAGCATTTT.